The 27 T cell receptor beta chains below all came from one sample that was sequenced in a study of lymphopenia after photon versus proton radiotherapy. The repertoire was sequenced with immunoSEQ multiplex PCR; TCRdb's copy has only in-frame clones and lacks some. The sample contains roughly 30,000 clones, 94% of which appear only once. The specimen comprised peripheral blood, sampled from a patient treated with photon-based radiotherapy. The receptors shown here come from a woman aged 45-65 years with cholangiocarcinoma.

This sequence joins TRBV11-3 and TRBJ2-1, with 8 bases that match TRBD1. V gave up 5 bases and J gave up 1 base; unmatched junction bases: 7. The CDR3 runs to 16 residues. Germline CDR1 reads SGHNT; CDR2 reads YENEEA. CDR3 protein: CASSPSYRGSYNEQFF. As DNA, the CDR3 is TGTGCCAGCAGCCCTTCGTACAGGGGGTCCTACAATGAGCAGTTCTTC.

The chain is built from TRBV11-2 and TRBJ2-1; 8 nucleotides align to TRBD2. The CDR3 length is 17 residues. J lost 7 bases, V lost 4 bases, and 15 bases had no gene match. The germline V gene has CDR1 SGHAT and CDR2 FQNNGV. The CDR3 spells CASSSKLAASYWNEQFF. For the CDR3, the DNA is TGTGCCAGCAGCTCCAAACTAGCGGCCTCTTACTGGAATGAGCAGTTCTTC.

This clone was detected only once. The chain recombines TRBV21-1 with TRBJ2-7; the table's D gene call, TRBD2, was not cross checked with the DNA. TRBV21-1 is deemed a pseudogene. This CDR3 spans 12 amino acids. The CDR3 here is CASRGSSYEQYF. In nucleotides, the CDR3 is TGTGCCAGCAGGGGGAGCTCCTACGAGCAGTACTTC.

This chain links TRBV19 with TRBJ1-2, with 9 bases lining up with TRBD1. The CDR3 loop spans 16 amino acids. The V segment lost 6 bases and the J segment 1 base; nucleotides outside the gene matches: 9. Germline values: CDR1 LNHDA, CDR2 SQIVND (reference sequence). The CDR3 DNA reads as TGTGCCAGTAGGACCGGGACAGGGACCGTTAACTATGGCTACACCTTC. This codes for CASRTGTGTVNYGYTF. The whole variable domain, remainder taken from reference TRBV19 and TRBJ1-2, is DGGITQSPKYLFRKEGQNVTLSCEQNLNHDAMYWYRQDPGQGLRLIYYSQIVNDFQKGDIAEGYSVSREKKESFPLTVTSAQKNPTAFYLCASRTGTGTVNYGYTFGSGTRLTVV.

This clone was recorded once. In DNA, the CDR3 is TGTGCCAGTAGTATCAACAGGGCCACAGATACGCAGTATTTT. It codes for CASSINRATDTQYF. The chain combines TRBV19 with TRBJ2-3; D might be TRBD1 (6 bases). Germline loops: CDR1 LNHDA, CDR2 SQIVND (reference sequence). This CDR3 is 14 amino acids long. The V and J ends lost 3 bases and 2 bases respectively, with 9 bases between them.

This clone was recorded once. The chain has TRBV27 and TRBJ1-5; no clear D. CDR1 is MNHEY, CDR2 SMNVEV, per germline (reference sequence). The CDR3 is 14 residues long. V was pared by 5 bases and J by 0 bases, with 8 bases between. The CDR3 nucleotides are TGTGCCAGCAGTGGGTCGGATAGCAATCAGCCCCAGCATTTT. Its translation is CASSGSDSNQPQHF.

The chain joins TRBV7-7 to TRBJ1-2; weak D call: TRBD1 (6 bases). The CDR3 loop spans 16 amino acids. The germline V gene has CDR1 SSHAT and CDR2 FNYEAQ (reference sequence). The V end lost 4 bases, the J end lost 5 bases, and 20 bases lay between the germline ends. CDR3 nucleotides: TGTGCCAGCAGCTCCGGGACACCCACTGACGCTTATGGCTACACCTTC. Translated: CASSSGTPTDAYGYTF.

The chain is built from TRBV6-5 and TRBJ1-1, with a possible D match to TRBD1 (6 bases). The V gene's germline CDR1 is MNHEY and CDR2 SVGAGI. The V gene lost 4 bases and the J gene lost 11 bases, with 14 bases spanning the gap. The CDR3 has 12 residues. CDR3 coding DNA: TGTGCCAGCAGTTCAGACAGGCCTGCGGCTTTCTTT. This sequence encodes CASSSDRPAAFF.

The V and J genes are TRBV19 and TRBJ1-1; 12 bases fit TRBD1. Unmatched junction bases numbered 3, after V lost 3 bases and J lost 7 bases. Germline V gene lookup returns CDR1 LNHDA and CDR2 SQIVND (reference sequence). This CDR3 has 14 residues. This CDR3 reads CASSMRDRGLEAFF. In DNA form, the CDR3 reads TGTGCCAGTAGTATGCGGGACAGGGGGCTTGAAGCTTTCTTT.

The chain uses TRBV18 and TRBJ2-1, with TRBD1 matching 8 bases. J lost 3 bases, V lost 1 base, and 5 bases had no gene match. The V gene's germline CDR1 is KGHSH and CDR2 LQKENI. The CDR3 is 16 amino acids. CDR3 nucleotide sequence: TGTGCCAGCTCACCACTGGACAGGGAGCTCTACAATGAGCAGTTCTTC. It is translated as CASSPLDRELYNEQFF.

V is TRBV25-1 and J is TRBJ2-5; D not certain. Trimming shortened V by 6 bases and J by 5 bases, and 25 bases separated the two germline ends. Germline V gene lookup returns CDR1 MGHDK and CDR2 SYGVNS. CDR3 length: 17 amino acids. This chain's CDR3 is CASRPAGVAGSWETQYF. The CDR3 nucleotides read TGTGCCAGCAGGCCCGCTGGGGTAGCAGGTTCGTGGGAGACCCAGTACTTC.

The J gene is TRBJ2-1, the V gene TRBV4-1; no clear D gene. Between the trimmed V and J ends, which lost 4 bases and 6 bases, there was a span of 10 bases. This CDR3 has 13 residues. Germline V lookup: CDR1 MGHRA, CDR2 YSYEKL. The CDR3 loop is CASSRMTGNEQFF. The CDR3 DNA sequence: TGCGCCAGCAGCCGTATGACGGGCAATGAGCAGTTCTTC.

A few counts support this clone. V gene TRBV27 combines with J gene TRBJ1-2; D gene uncertain. The CDR3 consists of 13 residues. The V and J ends lost 3 bases and 2 bases respectively, with 7 bases between them. Germline lookup yields CDR1 MNHEY and CDR2 SMNVEV (reference sequence). This CDR3 is CASSFGRNYGYTF. As DNA, the CDR3 is TGTGCCAGCAGTTTCGGACGAAACTATGGCTACACCTTC.

The CDR3: CASRATGGSGNTIYF. CDR3 DNA sequence: TGTGCCAGCAGGGCCACAGGGGGCAGTGGAAACACCATATATTTT. J is TRBJ1-3 and V is TRBV6-1; 9 positions match TRBD1. Germline-derived CDR1 and CDR2 are MNHNS and SASEGT. There are 15 residues in the CDR3. Trimming cost V 6 bases and J 3 bases; bases outside gene matches: 6.

This chain connects TRBV5-1 to TRBJ2-4; D is possibly TRBD1 (5 bases). The ends were cut back, 4 bases at V and 4 bases at J, with 9 bases in the middle. Germline V gene data show CDR1 as SGHRS and CDR2 as YFSETQ. This CDR3 region has 13 residues. This CDR3 is CASSVDRKNIQYF. CDR3 coding DNA: TGCGCCAGCAGCGTTGACAGAAAAAACATTCAGTACTTC.

The chain combines TRBV9 with TRBJ2-3, with D perhaps given as TRBD1 or TRBD2 (7 bases each). The CDR3 loop spans 18 amino acids. V was pared by 4 bases and J by 0 bases, with 21 bases between. From germline, CDR1 is SGDLS and CDR2 YYNGEE. The CDR3 region is CASSPRQGGGTSTDTQYF. CDR3 nucleotide sequence: TGTGCCAGCAGCCCCAGACAGGGCGGGGGAACTAGCACAGATACGCAGTATTTT.

The chain couples TRBV30 to TRBJ1-1, with TRBD1 matching over 10 bases. Looked up from germline, CDR1 is GTSNPN and CDR2 is SVGIG (reference sequence). V lost 5 bases to trimming and J lost 7 bases; unmatched junction nucleotides: 10. The CDR3 loop spans 14 amino acids. CDR3 region: CAWGTGARLDEAFF. CDR3 sequence (DNA): TGTGCCTGGGGGACAGGGGCTCGTCTGGATGAAGCTTTCTTT.

The sample holds a few counts of this clone. V gene TRBV19 combines with J gene TRBJ1-1; the match to TRBD1 covers 7 bases. V was clipped by 7 bases and J by 0 bases; unmatched bases: 20. Germline loops: CDR1 LNHDA, CDR2 SQIVND (reference sequence). The CDR3 extends over 19 amino acids. CDR3 sequence (DNA): TGTGCCAGTATCAAAACCCAGGGGGGGGCAGGATTCATGAACACTGAAGCTTTCTTT. Translating gives CASIKTQGGAGFMNTEAFF.

This sequence joins TRBV5-4 and TRBJ2-3; the match to TRBD2 covers 7 bases. Losses at the gene ends were 0 bases for V and 4 bases for J; bases not matched to a gene: 11. CDR3 size: 17 residues. Germline CDR1 reads SGHNT; CDR2 reads YYREEE (reference sequence). CDR3 sequence: CASSLGALRGRADTQYF. The CDR3 nucleotides read TGTGCCAGCAGCTTGGGTGCGTTGCGGGGGAGGGCAGATACGCAGTATTTT.

The genes are TRBV4-3 and TRBJ2-7, with unresolved D. Germline assignment: CDR1 LGHNA and CDR2 YSLEER. The CDR3 is 15 amino acids. The V and J ends lost 1 base and 2 bases respectively, with 12 bases between them. The CDR3 DNA reads TGCGCCAGCAGCCAAGTTCACGGTGCAGCCTACGAGCAGTACTTC. This gives the protein CASSQVHGAAYEQYF.

The gene calls are TRBV19 and TRBJ1-1; D may be TRBD1 (6 bases). The CDR3 is 14 residues long. The germline V gene has CDR1 LNHDA and CDR2 SQIVND (reference sequence). V gave up 3 bases and J gave up 6 bases, with 14 bases separating them. CDR3 in amino acids: CASSIDVRGSEAFF. CDR3 DNA sequence: TGTGCCAGTAGTATCGACGTAAGGGGGTCTGAAGCTTTCTTT.

The rearrangement links TRBV18 to TRBJ1-3; D not resolved. The length of the CDR3 is 13 residues. The ends were cut back, 0 bases at V and 4 bases at J, with 4 bases in the middle. The germline V gene has CDR1 KGHSH and CDR2 LQKENI. Here the CDR3 DNA reads TGTGCCAGCTCACCACCAGGAGGAAACACCATATATTTT. Its translation is CASSPPGGNTIYF.

The rearrangement uses TRBV29-1 and TRBJ1-1; 7 bases fit TRBD1. V lost 6 bases to trimming and J lost 4 bases; unmatched junction nucleotides: 2. The germline V gene has CDR1 SQVTM and CDR2 ANQGSEA. The CDR3 totals 11 residues. Here the CDR3 reads CSVHRGTEAFF. The DNA for the CDR3 is TGCAGCGTCCACAGGGGCACTGAAGCTTTCTTT.

This chain links TRBV12-5 with TRBJ1-5, with D perhaps TRBD1 (6 bases). Germline-derived CDR1 and CDR2 are LGHNT and FRNRAP. V lost 5 bases to trimming and J lost 3 bases, with 11 bases between them. The CDR3 is 14 amino acids. The CDR3 protein is CASGQDRVNQPQHF. The CDR3 DNA is TGTGCTAGTGGTCAGGACAGAGTCAATCAGCCCCAGCATTTT.

The V and J genes are TRBV2 and TRBJ1-2; no reliable D call. The germline V gene encodes CDR1 SNHLY and CDR2 FYNNEI. The CDR3 has 15 amino acids. V was trimmed by 3 bases and J by 4 bases, leaving 15 bases between them. The CDR3 DNA follows: TGTGCCAGCAGTGAGTTTTCACAGCCCTTCTATGGCTACACCTTC. This translates into CASSEFSQPFYGYTF.

This chain's CDR3 is CASSTWQGDGDTQYF. CDR3 coding DNA: TGTGCCAGCAGCACCTGGCAGGGGGACGGGGATACGCAGTATTTT. The gene calls are TRBV5-4 and TRBJ2-3, with 7 positions matching TRBD1. Losses at the gene ends were 4 bases for V and 6 bases for J; bases not matched to a gene: 11. The CDR3 sequence is 15 residues long. CDR1 is SGHNT, CDR2 YYREEE, per germline (reference sequence).

The V gene is TRBV15, the J gene TRBJ1-1; no firm D call. V was shortened by 8 bases and J by 1 base, with 11 bases between the two germline ends. This CDR3 spans 13 amino acids. Germline CDR1 is LNHNV and CDR2 is YYDKDF (reference sequence). The CDR3 reads CATSGRWNTEAFF. As DNA, the CDR3 is TGTGCCACCTCTGGACGTTGGAACACTGAAGCTTTCTTT.